A single sample gave rise to the 22 T cell receptor beta chains below, sequenced in a study of cytomegalovirus exposure and HLA in healthy donors. PCR used 60 Vbeta primers and 13 Jbeta primers. TCRdb's table, derived via immunoSEQ multiplex PCR, lists solely in-frame clones and lacks some. The sample holds about 160,000 clones; about four fifths are singletons and the top ten take approximately 8%. Sequenced input: PBMCs. These TCRs come from a male donor in good health and CMV-seropositive.

The gene calls are TRBV4-3 and TRBJ1-1, with D uncertain. The CDR3 is 16 amino acids. The V end was cut by 1 base, the J end by 1 base, with 13 bases between. Per germline, CDR1 LGHNA and CDR2 YSLEER. CDR3 amino acids: CASSQVVTVPNTEAFF. CDR3 sequence (DNA): TGCGCCAGCAGCCAAGTGGTCACAGTCCCGAACACTGAAGCTTTCTTT.

This clone was picked up a small number of times. The chain links TRBV10-2 to TRBJ1-2; 7 bases match TRBD1. V gave up 5 bases and J gave up 2 bases; unmatched junction bases: 8. Germline V gives CDR1 WSHSY, CDR2 SAAADI. This CDR3 has 15 amino acids. The CDR3 DNA follows: TGCGCCAGCAGTAGGTCGACAGGGAGCAACTATGGCTACACCTTC. Residues: CASSRSTGSNYGYTF.

This clone has only a few counts. CDR3 nucleotides: TGCGCCAGCAGCCCCGGGGGGAGTAGGACTAACTATGGCTACACCTTC. Translated: CASSPGGSRTNYGYTF. The chain is built from TRBV4-1 and TRBJ1-2; TRBD1 might be the D (5 bases). Germline V gives CDR1 MGHRA, CDR2 YSYEKL. Trimming removed 4 bases at V and 0 bases at J, with 15 bases between. The CDR3 consists of 16 residues.

The chain is built from TRBV10-3 and TRBJ1-1; TRBD1 agrees at 8 bases. CDR3 length: 14 residues. V gave up 5 bases and J gave up 2 bases; unmatched junction bases: 4. The V gene's germline CDR1 is ENHRY and CDR2 SYGVKD. In nucleotides, the CDR3 is TGTGCCATCAGTCGGGACAGGACAAACACTGAAGCTTTCTTT. The encoded protein is CAISRDRTNTEAFF.

The V gene is TRBV30, the J gene TRBJ2-7, with TRBD1 matching 10 bases. V shed 6 bases and J 4 bases; nucleotides not matched to a gene: 6. Germline V CDR1 and CDR2: GTSNPN, SVGIG (reference sequence). The CDR3 spans 13 residues. The CDR3 bases are TGTGCCTGCCCCGGGACAGGGGCTTACGAGCAGTACTTC. Translating gives CACPGTGAYEQYF.

The chain couples TRBV11-2 to TRBJ1-5; 8 bases are a match to TRBD1. Germline V gives CDR1 SGHAT, CDR2 FQNNGV. CDR3 length: 15 amino acids. Unmatched junction bases numbered 5, after V lost 0 bases and J lost 7 bases. The CDR3 loop is CASSLDGTGRQPQHF. CDR3 sequence (DNA): TGTGCCAGCAGCTTAGACGGGACAGGACGACAGCCCCAGCATTTT.

This sequence joins TRBV7-8 and TRBJ2-3; D perhaps matches TRBD2 (5 bases). The length of the CDR3 is 15 residues. V was pared by 2 bases and J by 1 base, with 10 bases between. CDR1 is SGHVS, CDR2 FQNEAQ, per germline. The CDR3 sequence: CASSLTRGGTDTQYF. DNA of the CDR3: TGTGCCAGCAGCTTAACCCGGGGTGGCACAGATACGCAGTATTTT.

This chain joins TRBV30 and TRBJ2-1; unclear D gene. Germline CDR1 is GTSNPN and CDR2 is SVGIG (reference sequence). This CDR3 is 11 amino acids long. V was trimmed by 1 base and J by 7 bases, leaving 5 bases between them. The CDR3: CAWSGANEQFF. For the CDR3, the DNA is TGTGCCTGGAGTGGGGCAAATGAGCAGTTCTTC.

The chain recombines TRBV23-1 with TRBJ1-1; 7 nucleotides align to TRBD1. TRBV23-1 is an ORF, with its function uncertain. The J segment lost 4 bases and the V segment lost 0 bases, leaving 8 bases of the junction unmatched. CDR3 length equals 16 residues. The CDR3 loop is CASSQSGPRQGTEAFF. CDR3 in DNA: TGCGCCAGCAGTCAATCAGGGCCAAGACAGGGCACTGAAGCTTTCTTT.

The rearrangement joins TRBV27 to TRBJ1-4; no definite D call. V lost 5 bases and J lost 12, with 19 bases in between. This CDR3 has 14 amino acids. Germline CDR1 reads MNHEY; CDR2 reads SMNVEV (reference sequence). As DNA, the CDR3 is TGTGCCAGCAGTCCGGCCCGGGCCCCCGGGGAACTGTTTTTT. This sequence encodes CASSPARAPGELFF.

The CDR3 here is CASSLDRDNTGELFF. The CDR3 bases are TGTGCCAGCAGCCTAGACAGGGATAACACCGGGGAGCTGTTTTTT. The rearrangement joins TRBV7-9 to TRBJ2-2, with 7 bases aligning to TRBD1. V lost 5 bases to trimming and J lost 2 bases; unmatched junction nucleotides: 5. The CDR3 has 15 residues. Per the germline V gene, CDR1 is SEHNR and CDR2 is FQNEAQ (reference sequence).

The chain employs TRBV10-2 and TRBJ2-7; TRBD2 matches at 8 bases. CDR1 and CDR2 (germline): WSHSY, SAAADI. After removal of 2 bases from V and 0 bases from J, the junction contained 0 bases not matched to a gene. The CDR3 contains 14 residues. The CDR3 nucleotides are TGCGCCAGCAGTGAGGGGACTAGCTCCTACGAGCAGTACTTC. As protein: CASSEGTSSYEQYF.

CDR3 DNA: TGTGCCAGTAGTATAGATCCAGGGCGCGGCTACACCTTC. Encoded protein: CASSIDPGRGYTF. The chain couples TRBV19 to TRBJ1-2; possible D gene TRBD1, 5 bases. The CDR3 is made up of 13 amino acids. V dropped 0 bases and J dropped 8 bases, with 10 bases sitting between them. Germline V gives CDR1 LNHDA, CDR2 SQIVND (reference sequence).

V usage is TRBV2 and J usage is TRBJ2-1, with D possibly matching TRBD1 (5 bases). In germline, CDR1 is SNHLY, CDR2 FYNNEI. V dropped 5 bases and J dropped 4 bases, with 12 bases sitting between them. The CDR3 totals 14 residues. The CDR3 loop is CASSPTGMYNEQFF. The CDR3, as DNA: TGTGCCAGCAGTCCAACAGGAATGTACAATGAGCAGTTCTTC.

The rearrangement joins TRBV18 to TRBJ2-1; D is possibly TRBD1 (5 bases). V lost 3 bases and J lost 2, with 5 bases in between. The CDR3 has 13 residues. Germline V gene lookup returns CDR1 KGHSH and CDR2 LQKENI. In nucleotides, the CDR3 is TGTGCCAGCTCACCGGGGCCCTACAATGAGCAGTTCTTC. As protein: CASSPGPYNEQFF.

The J gene is TRBJ2-7, the V gene TRBV30, with a weak D call TRBD1 (5 bases). Trimming stripped 2 bases from V and 3 bases from J, with 14 bases between. CDR1 is GTSNPN and CDR2 is SVGIG in the germline V gene (reference sequence). The CDR3 contains 14 residues. CDR3 loop: CAWSRGKTNYEQYF. The CDR3 coding sequence is TGTGCCTGGAGTAGGGGAAAAACGAACTACGAGCAGTACTTC.

V usage is TRBV5-4 and J usage is TRBJ1-3, with D possibly matching TRBD1 (6 bases). The V gene lost 4 bases and the J gene lost 0 bases, with 14 bases spanning the gap. The CDR3 contains 16 residues. Germline-derived CDR1 and CDR2 are SGHNT and YYREEE (reference sequence). CDR3 nucleotides: TGTGCCAGCAGCCGAGACAGGCTGATCTCTGGAAACACCATATATTTT. Its translation: CASSRDRLISGNTIYF.

J is TRBJ2-3 and V is TRBV19; D not resolved. This CDR3 has 13 residues. The V gene lost 6 bases and the J gene lost 4 bases, with 11 bases spanning the gap. The germline V gene encodes CDR1 LNHDA and CDR2 SQIVND (reference sequence). For the CDR3, the DNA is TGTGCCAGTAGCCGCGTGGTCGCAGATACGCAGTATTTT. Protein product: CASSRVVADTQYF.

The V and J genes are TRBV19 and TRBJ2-6; 9 bases align to TRBD1. The CDR3 is 16 residues long. V shed 3 bases, J shed 2 bases, and the junction held 2 bases outside the gene matches. Looked up from germline, CDR1 is LNHDA and CDR2 is SQIVND (reference sequence). The CDR3 spells CASSINRGPGANVLTF. CDR3 bases: TGTGCCAGTAGTATCAACAGGGGGCCTGGGGCCAACGTCCTGACTTTC.

V gene TRBV28 combines with J gene TRBJ2-7, with TRBD2 matching over 11 bases. Per germline, CDR1 MDHEN and CDR2 SYDVKM. J was trimmed by 1 base and V by 3 bases; bases with no gene match: 2. This CDR3 contains 15 residues. The CDR3 sequence: CASSFASGGSYEQYF. The CDR3 nucleotides are TGTGCCAGCAGTTTTGCTAGCGGGGGGTCCTACGAGCAGTACTTC.

The CDR3 sequence is CASGLVGGNTIYF. As DNA, the CDR3 is TGTGCTAGTGGTTTGGTCGGTGGAAACACCATATATTTT. The rearrangement links TRBV12-5 to TRBJ1-3; D not resolved. V shed 0 bases and J shed 3 bases, with 3 bases lying between them. The germline CDR1 and CDR2 sequences are LGHNT and FRNRAP. This CDR3 region has 13 residues.

The chain uses TRBV2 and TRBJ2-2, with D perhaps matching TRBD1 (6 bases). The CDR3 is 13 amino acids. From germline, CDR1 is SNHLY and CDR2 FYNNEI. The V end was cut by 4 bases, the J end by 7 bases, with 10 bases between. CDR3 in DNA: TGTGCCAGCAGTGTGGACAGCTTCGGGGAGCTGTTTTTT. It encodes CASSVDSFGELFF.